Below, 24 T cell receptor beta chains from the same sample are listed, as sequenced in a study of response to subunit inactivated influenza vaccine (dated 2018 in TCRdb). Libraries were made using RT-PCR. Sequencer: Illumina HiSeq 2500. TCRdb handled the public reads itself, with Q25 trimming in fastp and clone calling in MiXCR, and kept productive beta chains. Identical CDR3 protein sequences are pooled into one entry, listed with their most common genes and DNA. Present in this sample are about 480,000 distinct CDR3 sequences, about 25% of which were seen just once. The top ten clonotypes cover around 1.8% of the sample. Sequencing was performed on CD4+ T cells sorted from PBMCs, taken more than 4 days after vaccination. These receptors were obtained from a man over 45 who received an inactivated influenza vaccine. Donor details come from another sample of the same person, matched by shared clones.

This clonotype was counted between two and nine times. The rearrangement uses TRBV6-2 or TRBV6-3 and TRBJ2-7; 7 bases match TRBD2. This CDR3 is built from 17 residues. The ends lost 0 bases at V and 0 bases at J; junction bases unmatched: 8. Germline CDR1 reads MNHEY; CDR2 reads SVGEGT. The CDR3 coding sequence is TGTGCCAGCAGTTACTCCATCCTCGGGGGGTACTCCTACGAGCAGTACTTC. Its protein product is CASSYSILGGYSYEQYF.

This clonotype was found many times. This rearrangement joins TRBV5-1 to TRBJ1-6; TRBD1 matches at 7 bases. The CDR3 is made up of 15 amino acids. The germline V gene encodes CDR1 SGHRS and CDR2 YFSETQ. Germline trimming cut 0 bases from V and 7 bases from J; bases unmatched to any gene: 4. CDR3 DNA: TGCGCCAGCAGCTTGGGACAGGGCTCAAATTCACCCCTCCACTTT. As protein: CASSLGQGSNSPLHF. Based on the CDR3 plus reference TRBV5-1 and TRBJ1-6, the full variable domain is KAGVTQTPRYLIKTRGQQVTLSCSPISGHRSVSWYQQTPGQGLQFLFEYFSETQRNKGNFPGRFSGRQFSNSRSEMNVSTLELGDSALYLCASSLGQGSNSPLHFGNGTRLTVT.

J is TRBJ1-5 and V is TRBV2; D remains unclear. The germline V gene encodes CDR1 SNHLY and CDR2 FYNNEI. This CDR3 is 16 amino acids long. Trimming took off 3 bases at V and 7 bases at J, with 19 bases between the two ends. The CDR3 spells CASSEGPRGGSQPQHF. The CDR3 region has the DNA TGTGCCAGCAGTGAGGGCCCCCGGGGAGGGAGCCAGCCCCAGCATTTT.

Ten or more counts support this clonotype. The V and J genes are TRBV29-1 and TRBJ2-3; 7 bases map to TRBD1. The CDR3 spans 15 residues. V lost 5 bases and J lost 5; bases outside the gene matches: 13. The germline CDR1 and CDR2 sequences are SQVTM and ANQGSEA. The CDR3 sequence is CSVLGQDVPGDTQYF. CDR3 sequence (DNA): TGCAGCGTTCTCGGACAGGACGTCCCAGGAGATACGCAGTATTTT.

The genes are TRBV12-3 or TRBV12-4 and TRBJ2-1; D is possibly TRBD1 or TRBD2 (6 bases each). Trimming removed 4 bases at V and 2 bases at J, with 12 bases between. The CDR3 is made up of 15 amino acids. In nucleotides, the CDR3 is TGTGCCAGCAGTTATGGGGGGCCCCCCTACAATGAGCAGTTCTTC. Translation gives CASSYGGPPYNEQFF.

The rearrangement links TRBV15 to TRBJ2-5, with D possibly being TRBD1 or TRBD2 (5 bases each). Per germline, CDR1 LNHNV and CDR2 YYDKDF (reference sequence). The CDR3 runs 15 residues. Trimming took 4 bases from V and 3 from J, leaving 15 bases between them. The CDR3 is CATSTPGTAEETQYF. CDR3 sequence (DNA): TGTGCCACCAGCACCCCCGGGACGGCGGAAGAGACCCAGTACTTC.

This clonotype was observed many times. This chain links TRBV2 with TRBJ2-1; D is tentatively TRBD1 or TRBD2 (5 bases each). Trimming stripped 4 bases from V and 5 bases from J, with 9 bases between. The V gene's germline CDR1 is SNHLY and CDR2 FYNNEI. The CDR3 loop spans 13 amino acids. CDR3 in amino acids: CASSVGPDNEQFF. CDR3 in DNA: TGTGCCAGCAGTGTGGGACCTGACAATGAGCAGTTCTTC.

This clonotype was seen more than once but under ten times. The gene calls are TRBV5-5 and TRBJ2-2; D unclear. Germline V gene lookup returns CDR1 SGHKS and CDR2 YYEKEE (reference sequence). The CDR3 runs to 13 residues. Deletions cut 7 bases from V and 3 bases from J, with 10 bases between. The chain's CDR3 is CASGPPHTGELFF. The CDR3 nucleotides are TGTGCCAGCGGACCCCCGCACACCGGGGAGCTGTTTTTT.

V is TRBV5-1 and J is TRBJ2-3, with TRBD2 matching 11 bases. The CDR3 loop spans 18 amino acids. Trimming took 2 bases from V and 1 from J; bases not matched to a gene: 9. CDR1 SGHRS and CDR2 YFSETQ come from the germline V gene. The CDR3 here is CASSFLGLAGSRTDTQYF. In DNA, the CDR3 is TGCGCCAGCAGCTTTTTAGGACTAGCGGGTTCCCGCACAGATACGCAGTATTTT.

This chain links TRBV27 with TRBJ2-1, with D possibly being TRBD1 (6 bases). Germline V gene lookup returns CDR1 MNHEY and CDR2 SMNVEV (reference sequence). CDR3 length: 12 amino acids. Trimming removed 6 bases from V and 12 bases from J, with 15 bases in between. The CDR3 sequence is CASRRPQGVQFF. CDR3 coding DNA: TGTGCCAGCAGACGCCCACAGGGAGTGCAGTTCTTC.

This clonotype was seen a few times. The rearrangement joins TRBV12-3 or TRBV12-4 to TRBJ1-2, with D unresolved. V lost 3 bases, J lost 8 bases, and 13 bases lay in between. This CDR3 is built from 13 residues. CDR3 protein: CASSLGRAGGYTF. CDR3 DNA: TGTGCCAGCAGTTTGGGTAGGGCTGGCGGCTACACCTTC.

This clonotype appeared a few times. The chain is built from TRBV29-1 and TRBJ2-4; 7 bases match TRBD2. CDR1 is SQVTM and CDR2 is ANQGSEA in the germline V gene. The CDR3 covers 13 residues. The junction had 8 bases not matched to a gene; V was cut back by 6 bases and J by 6 bases. The CDR3 DNA sequence: TGCAGCGTCGGGGGGAGGTCGAGAAACATTCAGTACTTC. This gives the protein CSVGGRSRNIQYF. Combining the CDR3 with reference TRBV29-1 and TRBJ2-4 gives the whole variable domain SAVISQKPSRDICQRGTSLTIQCQVDSQVTMMFWYRQQPGQSLTLIATANQGSEATYESGFVIDKFPISRPNLTFSTLTVSNMSPEDSSIYLCSVGGRSRNIQYFGAGTRLSVL.

This clonotype has ten or more counts. The chain employs TRBV18 and TRBJ2-7; possibly TRBD1 for D (6 bases). The CDR3 extends over 15 amino acids. Germline CDR1 reads KGHSH; CDR2 reads LQKENI. Trimming removed 6 bases at V and 3 bases at J, with 18 bases between. In DNA, the CDR3 is TGTGCCAGCTCCCTCCTAGGGGGACCTTACTACGAGCAGTACTTC. Translating it yields CASSLLGGPYYEQYF. Supplemented by reference TRBV18 and TRBJ2-7, the full variable domain reads NAGVMQNPRHLVRRRGQEARLRCSPMKGHSHVYWYRQLPEEGLKFMVYLQKENIIDESGMPKERFSAEFPKEGPSILRIQQVVRGDSAAYFCASSLLGGPYYEQYFGPGTRLTVT.

The J gene is TRBJ1-1, the V gene TRBV10-3; D is ambiguous. Trimming stripped 9 bases from V and 1 base from J, with 21 bases between. Germline loops: CDR1 ENHRY, CDR2 SYGVKD. This CDR3 has 16 residues. The DNA of the CDR3 is TGTGCCATGGCGTCGCCGCGTTCTGGAGCGAACACTGAAGCTTTCTTT. It translates to CAMASPRSGANTEAFF.

This clonotype was found a few times. The genes are TRBV6-2 or TRBV6-3 and TRBJ2-7; 12 bases match TRBD2. Per the germline V gene, CDR1 is MNHEY and CDR2 is SVGEGT. CDR3 length: 17 amino acids. The trim removed 4 bases at V and 1 base at J, leaving 8 bases unmatched. CDR3: CASSFVVTSGGSYEQYF. As DNA, the CDR3 is TGTGCCAGCAGTTTCGTCGTGACTAGCGGGGGATCCTACGAGCAGTACTTC.

The chain links TRBV28 to TRBJ1-1, with 9 nucleotides matching TRBD1. The germline CDR1 and CDR2 sequences are MDHEN and SYDVKM. The CDR3 runs 14 residues. V was pared by 7 bases and J by 11 bases, with 14 bases of the junction left unmatched. The CDR3 loop reads CASNRGDRASGAFF. DNA for the CDR3: TGTGCCAGCAATCGAGGGGACAGGGCCTCCGGGGCTTTCTTT.

This clonotype has only a few counts. The V and J genes are TRBV12-3 or TRBV12-4 and TRBJ2-7; 8 positions agree with TRBD1. The trim removed 5 bases at V and 1 base at J, leaving 4 bases unmatched. The CDR3 has 14 residues. This CDR3 is CASSIRTGSYEQYF. CDR3 coding DNA: TGTGCCAGCAGTATCCGGACAGGGTCCTACGAGCAGTACTTC.

V usage is TRBV18 and J usage is TRBJ1-5, with unresolved D. The CDR3 covers 16 residues. Between the trimmed V and J ends, which lost 2 bases and 7 bases, there was a span of 18 bases. CDR1 is KGHSH and CDR2 is LQKENI in the germline V gene. The CDR3 DNA follows: TGTGCCAGCTCACCAGGCGTCACAAAGGTCGGCCAGCCCCAGCATTTT. It translates to CASSPGVTKVGQPQHF. Complete variable domain (other parts from reference TRBV18 and TRBJ1-5): NAGVMQNPRHLVRRRGQEARLRCSPMKGHSHVYWYRQLPEEGLKFMVYLQKENIIDESGMPKERFSAEFPKEGPSILRIQQVVRGDSAAYFCASSPGVTKVGQPQHFGDGTRLSIL.

Only one count was recorded for this clonotype. This may stem from a read error, because a much larger clone lies one nucleotide away. The genes are TRBV11-2 and TRBJ2-5; D perhaps matches TRBD2 (6 bases). The CDR3 has 14 amino acids. CDR1 is SGHAT, CDR2 FQNNGV, per germline. The chain's CDR3 is CACSSERVGETQYF. In DNA, the CDR3 is TGTGCCTGCAGCTCAGAGCGGGTAGGAGAGACCCAGTACTTC.

The chain recombines TRBV4-2 with TRBJ2-5; D is possibly TRBD1 or TRBD2 (5 bases each). CDR3 length equals 15 residues. V was cut by 4 bases and J by 5 bases, with 17 bases left in between. In germline, CDR1 is LGHNA, CDR2 YNFKEQ. For the CDR3, the DNA is TGTGCCAGCAGCCGGTGGACACGGACGGGGGAGACCCAGTACTTC. Residues: CASSRWTRTGETQYF.

The rearrangement links TRBV20-1 to TRBJ2-3, with D tentatively TRBD1 or TRBD2 (6 bases each). The CDR3 contains 16 residues. Germline V gives CDR1 DFQATT, CDR2 SNEGSKA (reference sequence). Deletions cut 0 bases from V and 5 bases from J, with 18 bases between. The CDR3 DNA reads as TGCAGTGCTAGAGAGAACAGGGCCTGGCGGGGAGATACGCAGTATTTT. Residues: CSARENRAWRGDTQYF.

This clonotype was seen a few times. This chain links TRBV7-9 with TRBJ2-2, with no clear D. The V gene lost 3 bases and the J gene lost 3 bases, with 8 bases spanning the gap. CDR1 and CDR2 (germline): SEHNR, FQNEAQ (reference sequence). The CDR3 loop spans 14 amino acids. The CDR3 nucleotides read TGTGCCAGCAGCTTTAACAGAGACACCGGGGAGCTGTTTTTT. Protein sequence: CASSFNRDTGELFF.

The chain carries TRBV7-6 and TRBJ2-1, with 8 positions matching TRBD2. The germline CDR1 and CDR2 sequences are SGHVS and FNYEAQ. The length of the CDR3 is 17 residues. V was pared by 1 base and J by 0 bases, with 5 bases of the junction left unmatched. CDR3 nucleotide sequence: TGTGCCAGCAGCTTAGAACTAGCGGAAAGCTCCTACAATGAGCAGTTCTTC. It yields the protein CASSLELAESSYNEQFF.

The chain has TRBV20-1 and TRBJ2-3, with 7 positions matching TRBD2. Per germline, CDR1 DFQATT and CDR2 SNEGSKA (reference sequence). This CDR3 is built from 15 residues. With V trimmed by 6 bases and J by 1 base, 10 bases remained unmatched. Here the CDR3 DNA reads TGCAGTGCCCGTAAGAGCGGGGCCCGCACAGATACGCAGTATTTT. It translates to CSARKSGARTDTQYF.